This TCR beta chain was retrieved from a study of shared T cell receptors in the human thymus. Some clones are missing from TCRdb's copy, which holds only in-frame ones; the method was immunoSEQ multiplex PCR. The sample includes roughly 660,000 clones, roughly 90% of them seen just once. Separately, the same data were catalogued under a study of human thymus T cells. That work adds: Donation was from healthy Finnish infants who were having corrective surgery that addressed congenital heart defects. In corrective heart surgery, resections were taken, and these provided the thymus tissue. Thymic and blood repertoires appeared to show biased V and J gene usage. Thymic TCR repertoires of unrelated people reportedly overlapped highly.

This receptor was obtained from a boy under three years old with a congenital heart defect. The sample was thymocytes.

The CDR3, as DNA: TGTGCCAGCAGTTTCTACGGGGAGCTGTTTTTT. This codes for CASSFYGELFF. The J gene is TRBJ2-2, the V gene TRBV27; no firm D call. The V end was cut by 3 bases, the J end by 7 bases, with 3 bases between. Germline values: CDR1 MNHEY, CDR2 SMNVEV (reference sequence). This CDR3 has 11 amino acids.